The rows below give T cell receptor beta chains drawn from one sample of a study of cytomegalovirus exposure and HLA in healthy donors. Clones were read by immunoSEQ multiplex PCR, and TCRdb kept only the in-frame ones, dropping some. The sample consists of approximately 140,000 clones, around 79% of them appearing once. The sequenced sample consisted of PBMCs. All receptors derive from a middle-aged woman in good health and CMV-seropositive. Both conserved end residues are part of each CDR3. Fields, in order: CDR3 length, V gene, clone size, J gene, D gene, CDR3 protein, CDR3 DNA. A D gene is named only where the DNA matches it firmly. A row's size may be missing; if present it is once, few, many or a size class.

15	TRBV5-5	.	TRBJ1-4	.	CASSLRLATNEKLFF	TGTGCCAGCAGCTTGCGGCTAGCAACTAATGAAAAACTGTTTTTT
15	TRBV5-1	.	TRBJ1-3	TRBD1	CASSLQGVSGNTIYF	TGCGCCAGCAGCTTACAGGGGGTCTCTGGAAACACCATATATTTT
11	TRBV2	.	TRBJ2-3	.	CASGGADTQYF	TGTGCCAGCGGAGGGGCAGATACGCAGTATTTT
15	TRBV19	.	TRBJ2-7	.	CASSPEAGASYEQYF	TGTGCCAGTAGTCCCGAGGCTGGGGCTAGCTACGAGCAGTACTTC
18	TRBV4-1	.	TRBJ2-1	.	CASSQDQGHTPVYNEQFF	TGCGCCAGCAGCCAAGATCAGGGTCACACCCCCGTCTACAATGAGCAGTTCTTC
13	TRBV6-5	.	TRBJ1-2	.	CASSLSGLYGYTF	TGTGCCAGCAGTTTGTCAGGCCTCTATGGCTACACCTTC
13	TRBV5-1	.	TRBJ1-4	.	CASRNLGGEKLFF	TGCGCCAGCAGAAATCTGGGGGGTGAAAAACTGTTTTTT
12	TRBV14	once	TRBJ2-3	.	CASSQVGTRQYF	TGTGCCAGCAGCCAAGTTGGGACTCGGCAGTATTTT
16	TRBV5-1	.	TRBJ2-2	TRBD2	CASSPGTTGITGELFF	TGCGCCAGCAGCCCCGGGACTACCGGCATTACCGGGGAGCTGTTTTTT
13	TRBV2	.	TRBJ2-7	.	CASSAGLVSEQYF	TGTGCCAGCAGTGCAGGGCTGGTTAGCGAGCAGTACTTC
15	TRBV5-1	.	TRBJ2-3	.	CASSLVGQTTDTQYF	TGCGCCAGCAGCTTGGTTGGGCAGACCACAGATACGCAGTATTTT
16	TRBV7-2	.	TRBJ1-1	.	CASSPWTDLKSGEAFF	TGTGCCAGCAGCCCCTGGACAGATCTCAAATCGGGTGAAGCTTTCTTT